The clone carrying this T cell receptor beta chain occurred a few times. Antigen specificity is unknown. This sample was taken from a study of T-cell memory formation after mild COVID-19. Study-level findings and limits: CD4+ bias marked clones expanding day 15 to 37, unlike balanced contracting clones. Pre-infection memory harbored some responding clones, suggesting cross-reactive memory joined.

This CDR3 has 13 amino acids. Germline CDR1 is SGDLS and CDR2 is YYNGEE. Between the trimmed V and J ends, which lost 0 bases and 3 bases, there was a span of 6 bases. One entry per CDR3 protein, called by TCRdb with MiXCR from the 5' RACE reads. The table has about 500,000 distinct CDR3 sequences, roughly 22% seen once. The chain has TRBV9 and TRBJ1-2; no clear D. The sample comprised PBMCs or a T cell subset sorted from them (not recorded which). The clonotype was recovered from an adult woman who had mild COVID-19 (a few samples of this study predate the infection). Cell type and time point are not known. The CDR3 here is CASSVGTYYGYTF. The CDR3 nucleotides read TGTGCCAGCAGCGTAGGAACCTACTATGGCTACACCTTC.